The 10 T cell receptor beta chains presented below share a single source sample, sequenced in a study of T cell repertoires in aging, cancer and after chemotherapy. Amplification of TCR beta used genomic DNA extracted from peripheral blood. Rearranged V-D-J TRB sequences were amplified with a mixed TRB-A/B primer pool. Each CDR3 protein is one row after TCRdb ran MiXCR on the multiplex PCR reads. There are several thousand distinct CDR3 sequences in the sample; about 30% occur only once, and 15% to 20% lies in the top ten. Sequenced: blood. These receptors were obtained from a human donor with a solid tumor.

The table lists this clonotype with a few counts. This chain links TRBV6-1 with TRBJ2-5; D gene unclear. This CDR3 has 15 amino acids. V lost 2 bases, J lost 5 bases, and 15 bases lay in between. The germline CDR1 and CDR2 sequences are MNHNS and SASEGT. As DNA, the CDR3 is TGTGCCAGCAGTGAAATAAGGATTTCTTATGAGACCCAGTACTTC. Its translation: CASSEIRISYETQYF.

This clonotype is medium-sized within its sample. This rearrangement joins TRBV15 to TRBJ2-5, with 9 bases aligning to TRBD2. CDR3 length equals 16 residues. The ends lost 3 bases at V and 3 bases at J; junction bases unmatched: 8. The germline V gene has CDR1 LNHNV and CDR2 YYDKDF (reference sequence). CDR3 in amino acids: CATSRPSPSGKETQYF. The CDR3 DNA is TGTGCCACCAGCAGGCCTTCTCCTAGCGGGAAAGAGACCCAGTACTTC. Drawing the rest from reference TRBV15 and TRBJ2-5, the complete variable domain is DAMVIQNPRYQVTQFGKPVTLSCSQTLNHNVMYWYQQKSSQAPKLLFHYYDKDFNNEADTPDNFQSRRPNTSFCFLDIRSPGLGDTAMYLCATSRPSPSGKETQYFGPGTRLLVL.

About this clonotype itself: It may be a read error: a sequence one base away is much more abundant. The chain uses TRBV27 and TRBJ1-2; no definite D call. The length of the CDR3 is 13 residues. Trimming left V 6 bases short and J 8 bases short, with 16 bases between. From germline, CDR1 is MNHEY and CDR2 SMNVEV (reference sequence). The CDR3 sequence is CASRPFSVPGYTF. The CDR3 nucleotides read TGTGCCAGCAGACCCTTTTCGGTTCCAGGCTACACCTTC.

The chain uses TRBV7-9 and TRBJ2-4; D may be TRBD1 or TRBD2 (5 bases each). Trimming shortened V by 2 bases and J by 0 bases, and 8 bases separated the two germline ends. Germline V lookup: CDR1 SEHNR, CDR2 FQNEAQ (reference sequence). The CDR3 sequence is 15 residues long. CDR3 bases: TGTGCCAGCAGCTTAACAGGACTAGCCAAAAACATTCAGTACTTC. It is translated as CASSLTGLAKNIQYF.

This clonotype ranks as medium-sized. The V call is TRBV11-1, the J call TRBJ2-7; D gene unclear. This CDR3 contains 15 residues. Trimming removed 2 bases at V and 7 bases at J, with 18 bases between. CDR1 and CDR2 from the germline V gene are SGHAT and FQDESV (reference sequence). CDR3 loop: CASSLFDGQVGEQYF. CDR3 nucleotide sequence: TGTGCCAGCAGCTTATTCGACGGCCAGGTAGGGGAGCAGTACTTC.

This sequence joins TRBV19 and TRBJ2-1; D uncertain. This CDR3 contains 14 residues. Germline CDR1 reads LNHDA; CDR2 reads SQIVND (reference sequence). The V and J ends lost 9 bases and 9 bases respectively, with 21 bases between them. In DNA, the CDR3 is TGTGCCAGCAGCTTGGATTCCAGCTCGGGTGAGCAGTTCTTC. Protein product: CASSLDSSSGEQFF.

In this sample, this clonotype turned up a few times. V is TRBV12-3 or TRBV12-4 and J is TRBJ1-6, with 7 bases fitting TRBD1. The CDR3 contains 16 residues. With V trimmed by 6 bases and J by 0 bases, 5 bases remained unmatched. Here the CDR3 reads CASSPRQGSYNSPLHF. In DNA form, the CDR3 reads TGTGCCAGCAGCCCTAGACAGGGCTCCTATAATTCACCCCTCCACTTT.

This clonotype was counted a few times. The rearrangement uses TRBV6-5 and TRBJ2-6, with D unresolved. CDR3 length: 13 residues. V gave up 6 bases and J gave up 0 bases, with 3 bases separating them. Germline V CDR1 and CDR2: MNHEY, SVGAGI. CDR3 nucleotide sequence: TGTGCCAGCAGGCTCTCTGGGGCCAACGTCCTGACTTTC. Its translation: CASRLSGANVLTF.

This clonotype is labeled large (0.1 to 1%). The chain joins TRBV29-1 to TRBJ2-3; 8 positions agree with TRBD1. From germline, CDR1 is SQVTM and CDR2 ANQGSEA. This CDR3 spans 14 amino acids. V lost 6 bases and J lost 1; bases outside the gene matches: 6. CDR3 nucleotide sequence: TGCAGCGTCTCTAGGGGACAGGGCACAGATACGCAGTATTTT. Its protein is CSVSRGQGTDTQYF.

J is TRBJ2-1 and V is TRBV29-1; perhaps TRBD2 as D (6 bases). The germline V gene encodes CDR1 SQVTM and CDR2 ANQGSEA. This CDR3 has 13 residues. V lost 8 bases and J lost 1, with 12 bases in between. The chain's CDR3 is CSSRGGSYNEQFF. In DNA, the CDR3 is TGCAGCTCCCGAGGAGGGTCCTACAATGAGCAGTTCTTC.